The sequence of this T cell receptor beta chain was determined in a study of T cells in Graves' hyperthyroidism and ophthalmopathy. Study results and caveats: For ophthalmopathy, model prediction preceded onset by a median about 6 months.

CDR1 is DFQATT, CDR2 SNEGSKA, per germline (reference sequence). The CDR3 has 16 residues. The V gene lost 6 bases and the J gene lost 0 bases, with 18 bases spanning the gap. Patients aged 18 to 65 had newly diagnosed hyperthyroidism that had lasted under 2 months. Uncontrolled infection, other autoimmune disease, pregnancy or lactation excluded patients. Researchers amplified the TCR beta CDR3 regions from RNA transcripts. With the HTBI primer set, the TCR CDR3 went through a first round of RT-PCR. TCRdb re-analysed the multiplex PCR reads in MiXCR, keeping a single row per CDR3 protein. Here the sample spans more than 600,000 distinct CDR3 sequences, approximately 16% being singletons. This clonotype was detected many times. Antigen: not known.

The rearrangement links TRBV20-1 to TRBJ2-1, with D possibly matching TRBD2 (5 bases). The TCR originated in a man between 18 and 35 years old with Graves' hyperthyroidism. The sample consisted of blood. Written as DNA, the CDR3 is TGCAGTGCCCCCACCCGGGCGGGTAACTCCTACAATGAGCAGTTCTTC. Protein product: CSAPTRAGNSYNEQFF.